Presented here are 3 T cell receptor beta chains from one specimen sequenced in a study of Tregs in tolerant kidney transplant recipients. Clones were sequenced by immunoSEQ multiplex PCR, and TCRdb holds only the in-frame ones, with some missing. The table shows approximately 15,000 clones, with around 53% occurring only once. These receptors have no identified antigens. CFSE-labeled recipient PBMCs were cultured approximately 6 days with irradiated graft donor PBMCs, then FACS-sorted. Source: CD4+ T cells from blood cultured with allogeneic cells, taken before the transplant. These receptors all come from a human patient who received a combined kidney and bone marrow transplant.

In the case of this clone: Other nucleotide sequences from this sample produce the same CDR3. J is TRBJ1-6 and V is TRBV7-2, with D tentatively TRBD1 (6 bases). With 4 bases removed from V and 13 bases from J, the gap between germline ends came to 14 bases. CDR1 and CDR2 (germline): SGHTA, FQGNSA. The CDR3 runs 13 residues. This CDR3 reads CASSYTGNSPLHF. CDR3 sequence (DNA): TGTGCCAGCAGCTATACAGGGAACTCCCCCCTCCACTTT.

This clone is labeled as medium-sized. V usage is TRBV5-8 and J usage is TRBJ1-5; TRBD1 is a possible D gene (6 bases). This CDR3 has 15 residues. Germline loops: CDR1 SGHTS, CDR2 YDEGEE. V was shortened by 3 bases and J by 0 bases, with 10 bases between the two germline ends. CDR3 sequence: CASSSGQYSNQPQHF. The CDR3 region has the DNA TGTGCCAGCAGCTCAGGACAGTATAGCAATCAGCCCCAGCATTTT.

The chain joins TRBV7-6 to TRBJ1-3; D remains ambiguous. The germline V gene has CDR1 SGHVS and CDR2 FNYEAQ. Trimming removed 5 bases from V and 0 bases from J, with 11 bases in between. The CDR3 extends over 15 amino acids. The CDR3 sequence: CASSPDTYSGNTIYF. CDR3 sequence (DNA): TGTGCCAGCAGCCCCGACACCTACTCTGGAAACACCATATATTTT.